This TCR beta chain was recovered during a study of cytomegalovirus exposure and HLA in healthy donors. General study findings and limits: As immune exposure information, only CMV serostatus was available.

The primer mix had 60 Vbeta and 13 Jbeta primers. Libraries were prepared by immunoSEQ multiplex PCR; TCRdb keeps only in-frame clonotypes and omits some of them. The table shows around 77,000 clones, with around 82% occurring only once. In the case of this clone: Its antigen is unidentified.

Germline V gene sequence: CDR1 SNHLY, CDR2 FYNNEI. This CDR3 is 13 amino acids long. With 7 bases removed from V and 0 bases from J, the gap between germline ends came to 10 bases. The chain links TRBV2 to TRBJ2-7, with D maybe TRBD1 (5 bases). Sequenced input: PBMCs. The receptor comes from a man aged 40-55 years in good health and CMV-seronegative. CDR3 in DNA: TGTGCCAGCAAACCAGGGAACTCCTACGAGCAGTACTTC. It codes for CASKPGNSYEQYF.